This section outlines one T cell receptor beta chain sequence together with its context. Its antigen is as yet unknown. These data belong to a study of identical twins. Unique molecular identifiers were present on cDNA, and template switching added a universal primer site. TCRdb ran MiXCR on the 5' RACE reads and lists one entry per CDR3 protein. The sample records hundreds of thousands of distinct CDR3 sequences, approximately 13% being singletons. Germline V gene sequence: CDR1 MDHEN, CDR2 SYDVKM. This CDR3 contains 14 residues. The ends were cut back, 11 bases at V and 3 bases at J, with 18 bases in the middle. Findings and limits, study-wide: While abundant cord blood beta clonotypes carried fewer insertions, memory repertoires showed no such pattern. Researchers caution that invariant MAIT and iNKT cells could partly confound zero-insertion analyses.

These data are also associated with another study on yellow fever vaccine responses in identical twins.

The sample consisted of PBMCs. The V and J genes are TRBV28 and TRBJ2-3; possible D gene TRBD2, 6 bases. This clonotype was obtained from a woman between 18 and 30 years old in good health. CDR3 sequence: CAANFGGGTDTQYF. CDR3 sequence (DNA): TGTGCCGCAAACTTCGGAGGAGGGACAGATACGCAGTATTTT.